The 28 T cell receptor beta chains listed next were all sequenced from one sample in a study of T cells after somatic rescue of genetic block. The assay was immunoSEQ multiplex PCR, and TCRdb's table has in-frame clones only and misses some. The table includes about 88,000 clones, approximately 90% detected once. The sample comprised peripheral blood mononuclear cells (PBMCs). These receptor sequences come from a woman younger than 30.

The V call is TRBV5-1, the J call TRBJ1-1, with D possibly being TRBD1 (6 bases). The CDR3 is 16 residues long. V was pared by 0 bases and J by 0 bases, with 12 bases between. CDR1 and CDR2 (germline): SGHRS, YFSETQ. The CDR3 region has the DNA TGCGCCAGCAGCTTGGAACCCCCAGGGGTGAACACTGAAGCTTTCTTT. This sequence encodes CASSLEPPGVNTEAFF.

The V and J genes are TRBV2 and TRBJ2-3; no firm D call. V lost 4 bases to trimming and J lost 10 bases, with 15 bases between them. The germline gives CDR1 SNHLY, CDR2 FYNNEI. This CDR3 has 13 amino acids. CDR3 coding DNA: TGTGCCAGCAGTGCTACCATCGACTCCCCGCAGTATTTT. Translating it yields CASSATIDSPQYF.

The CDR3: CASSLSVGGAYGYTF. CDR3 nucleotide sequence: TGTGCCAGCAGTTTATCAGTAGGGGGCGCCTATGGCTACACCTTC. The chain combines TRBV28 with TRBJ1-2; TRBD1 agrees at 7 bases. The trim removed 1 base at V and 4 bases at J, leaving 6 bases unmatched. The CDR3 loop spans 15 amino acids. Germline V gene sequence: CDR1 MDHEN, CDR2 SYDVKM.

The chain recombines TRBV2 with TRBJ2-7; D is possibly TRBD1 (5 bases). The germline V gene encodes CDR1 SNHLY and CDR2 FYNNEI. The CDR3 is 12 residues long. Between the trimmed V and J ends, which lost 5 bases and 4 bases, there was a span of 9 bases. CDR3 sequence (DNA): TGTGCCAGCAGTCCCGGACATTACGAGCAGTACTTC. Its translation: CASSPGHYEQYF.

The chain employs TRBV27 and TRBJ2-7, with a tentative D call TRBD1 (5 bases). CDR1 and CDR2 (germline): MNHEY, SMNVEV (reference sequence). The V gene lost 0 bases and the J gene lost 2 bases, with 11 bases spanning the gap. The CDR3 contains 15 residues. The CDR3 coding sequence is TGTGCCAGCAGTTTATCAGGGGCCCCAACCTACGAGCAGTACTTC. Translated, it gives CASSLSGAPTYEQYF.

This clone has more than one count but fewer than ten. The chain recombines TRBV30 with TRBJ1-1; D call uncertain. The CDR3 length is 15 residues. Trimming removed 0 bases at V and 0 bases at J, with 11 bases between. In germline, CDR1 is GTSNPN, CDR2 SVGIG (reference sequence). The DNA of the CDR3 is TGTGCCTGGAGTGTACCCGGTCCCATGAACACTGAAGCTTTCTTT. It is translated as CAWSVPGPMNTEAFF.

This chain joins TRBV7-9 and TRBJ1-3, with a weak D call TRBD1 (6 bases). Germline CDR1 is SEHNR and CDR2 is FQNEAQ (reference sequence). Trimming took 5 bases from V and 2 from J, leaving 13 bases between them. This CDR3 spans 15 amino acids. The CDR3 nucleotides are TGTGCCAGCAGCCCAATCGCAGGGGCTGGAAACACCATATATTTT. Translation gives CASSPIAGAGNTIYF.

The chain combines TRBV4-1 with TRBJ2-7; weak D call: TRBD2 (6 bases). Trimming left V 4 bases short and J 5 bases short, with 18 bases between. The CDR3 consists of 15 residues. Per germline, CDR1 MGHRA and CDR2 YSYEKL. This chain's CDR3 is CASSLGELARHEQYF. The CDR3 DNA is TGCGCCAGCAGCCTCGGAGAGCTAGCGCGGCACGAGCAGTACTTC.

This sequence joins TRBV7-8 and TRBJ2-7, with TRBD2 matching over 8 bases. The junction had 14 bases not matched to a gene; V was cut back by 1 base and J by 3 bases. Germline-derived CDR1 and CDR2 are SGHVS and FQNEAQ. This CDR3 has 18 residues. The DNA for the CDR3 is TGTGCCAGCAGCTTAGGTGGTGGTCGAGCGGGAGTAGGCTACGAGCAGTACTTC. Its translation is CASSLGGGRAGVGYEQYF.

This clone has a single count. The V gene is TRBV28, the J gene TRBJ1-2; TRBD1 matches at 8 bases. V was pared by 6 bases and J by 5 bases, with 11 bases of the junction left unmatched. CDR3 length: 15 residues. Germline V gene data show CDR1 as MDHEN and CDR2 as SYDVKM. This CDR3 reads CASSFTRRTGYGYTF. CDR3 sequence (DNA): TGTGCCAGCAGCTTTACCCGACGGACAGGGTATGGCTACACCTTC.

The chain is built from TRBV2 and TRBJ2-7; D perhaps matches TRBD2 (6 bases). CDR3 length: 14 amino acids. Per germline, CDR1 SNHLY and CDR2 FYNNEI. The V and J ends lost 7 bases and 3 bases respectively, with 16 bases between them. The CDR3 bases are TGTGCCAGCATCATCGGGAGTATGCTCTACGAGCAGTACTTC. Translation: CASIIGSMLYEQYF.

As to this clone: This sample also contains other DNA sequences that code for the same CDR3. The chain links TRBV27 to TRBJ2-1, with D uncertain. V was pared by 5 bases and J by 4 bases, with 3 bases between. The CDR3 runs to 11 residues. Germline V CDR1 and CDR2: MNHEY, SMNVEV (reference sequence). The CDR3 here is CASSTYNEQFF. In DNA form, the CDR3 reads TGTGCCAGCAGTACGTACAATGAGCAGTTCTTC.

The chain links TRBV11-1 to TRBJ2-1; the D is unclear. Germline V gives CDR1 SGHAT, CDR2 FQDESV (reference sequence). Trimming took off 1 base at V and 8 bases at J, with 6 bases between the two ends. The CDR3 is 12 residues long. The CDR3 sequence: CASSLGPDEQFF. CDR3 in DNA: TGTGCCAGCAGCTTAGGTCCGGATGAGCAGTTCTTC.

A single count supports this clone. The chain is built from TRBV30 and TRBJ2-1; TRBD2 matches 7 bases. Germline V lookup: CDR1 GTSNPN, CDR2 SVGIG (reference sequence). CDR3 length: 15 residues. V lost 2 bases to trimming and J lost 2 bases; unmatched junction nucleotides: 6. The CDR3 DNA sequence: TGTGCCTGGAGTCGGCGGGGGAGGGCCTACAATGAGCAGTTCTTC. It translates to CAWSRRGRAYNEQFF. Full variable domain (missing parts from reference TRBV30 and TRBJ2-1): SQTIHQWPATLVQPVGSPLSLECTVEGTSNPNLYWYRQAAGRGLQLLFYSVGIGQISSEVPQNLSASRPQDRQFILSSKKLLLSDSGFYLCAWSRRGRAYNEQFFGPGTRLTVL.

The chain carries TRBV5-6 and TRBJ1-2; a possible D gene is TRBD1 (5 bases). V was pared by 3 bases and J by 5 bases, with 14 bases between. Germline CDR1 reads SGHDT; CDR2 reads YYEEEE. The length of the CDR3 is 14 residues. In DNA form, the CDR3 reads TGTGCCAGCAGCTCGCTCGCCCCAGGGTATGGCTACACCTTC. This translates into CASSSLAPGYGYTF.

The chain employs TRBV27 and TRBJ2-1; no clear D. Germline CDR1 reads MNHEY; CDR2 reads SMNVEV (reference sequence). The CDR3 totals 15 residues. Trimming took 4 bases from V and 0 from J, leaving 10 bases between them. DNA of the CDR3: TGTGCCAGCAGTTCGCGGCCGAGCTCCTACAATGAGCAGTTCTTC. Translating it yields CASSSRPSSYNEQFF.

The chain has TRBV10-1 and TRBJ2-1; D may be TRBD2 (6 bases). The length of the CDR3 is 15 residues. Germline CDR1 is WNHNN and CDR2 is SYGVQD (reference sequence). V lost 2 bases and J lost 6, with 14 bases in between. CDR3 DNA sequence: TGCGCCAGCAGTGAGGGTAGCGGCTGGGTCAATGAGCAGTTCTTC. It specifies CASSEGSGWVNEQFF.

V is TRBV6-5 and J is TRBJ1-2, with a possible D match to TRBD1 (6 bases). The V end was cut by 6 bases, the J end by 1 base, with 9 bases between. This CDR3 spans 13 amino acids. CDR1 and CDR2 (germline): MNHEY, SVGAGI. CDR3 in amino acids: CASRRTDNYGYTF. CDR3 bases: TGTGCCAGCAGAAGGACAGATAACTATGGCTACACCTTC.

The V and J genes are TRBV11-2 and TRBJ2-7; D is possibly TRBD1 or TRBD2 (6 bases each). Looked up from germline, CDR1 is SGHAT and CDR2 is FQNNGV. The germline V and J ends were trimmed by 1 base and 3 bases, with 13 bases remaining between them. CDR3 length equals 15 residues. The CDR3 coding sequence is TGTGCCAGCAGCTTAGTAGCGGAGGGGGGCTACGAGCAGTACTTC. This translates into CASSLVAEGGYEQYF.

This chain links TRBV9 with TRBJ2-7; 15 bases match TRBD2. The CDR3 has 16 amino acids. CDR1 is SGDLS and CDR2 is YYNGEE in the germline V gene. J gave up 4 bases and V 3 bases, and 5 bases lay outside the gene matches. The CDR3, as DNA: TGTGCCAGCAGCGCCGGGACTAGCGGGAGGTTTTACGAGCAGTACTTC. It yields the protein CASSAGTSGRFYEQYF.

In this sample, this clone turned up a few times. The chain is built from TRBV5-1 and TRBJ2-3, with D unclear. The CDR3 covers 14 residues. V was cut by 5 bases and J by 1 base, with 11 bases left in between. Germline loops: CDR1 SGHRS, CDR2 YFSETQ. CDR3 DNA sequence: TGCGCCAGCAGACAAGGACCCCGCACAGATACGCAGTATTTT. It specifies CASRQGPRTDTQYF.

CDR3 nucleotides: TGTGCCAGTACCGCACCTCCACATCTTAGCAATCAGCCCCAGCATTTT. It specifies CASTAPPHLSNQPQHF. This chain joins TRBV19 and TRBJ1-5; no definite D call. V shed 7 bases and J shed 0 bases, with 16 bases lying between them. Germline V gene sequence: CDR1 LNHDA, CDR2 SQIVND (reference sequence). The CDR3 totals 16 residues.

This sequence joins TRBV27 and TRBJ2-5, with TRBD2 matching over 11 bases. Germline V gene lookup returns CDR1 MNHEY and CDR2 SMNVEV (reference sequence). The CDR3 contains 15 residues. J was trimmed by 5 bases and V by 6 bases; bases with no gene match: 8. The CDR3 nucleotides are TGTGCCAGCAGATTAGCGGGAGGGCCGCGGGAGACCCAGTACTTC. Translated, it gives CASRLAGGPRETQYF.

The chain is built from TRBV11-2 and TRBJ1-6, with a tentative D call TRBD1 (5 bases). The CDR3 totals 18 residues. Deletions cut 6 bases from V and 3 bases from J, with 21 bases between. In germline, CDR1 is SGHAT, CDR2 FQNNGV. CDR3 residues: CASRAPGRGNSYNSPLHF. The DNA for the CDR3 is TGTGCCAGCAGGGCCCCGGGACGGGGGAATAGCTATAATTCACCCCTCCACTTT. The full variable domain, its missing parts supplied by reference TRBV11-2 and TRBJ1-6, is EAGVAQSPRYKIIEKRQSVAFWCNPISGHATLYWYQQILGQGPKLLIQFQNNGVVDDSQLPKDRFSAERLKGVDSTLKIQPAKLEDSAVYLCASRAPGRGNSYNSPLHFGNGTRLTVT.

The chain carries TRBV7-8 and TRBJ2-3; D gene uncertain. The germline gives CDR1 SGHVS, CDR2 FQNEAQ. The CDR3 loop spans 14 amino acids. With 5 bases removed from V and 4 bases from J, the gap between germline ends came to 13 bases. The CDR3 sequence is CASSPPNRADTQYF. For the CDR3, the DNA is TGTGCCAGCAGCCCCCCGAACCGGGCAGATACGCAGTATTTT.

This chain uses TRBV29-1 with TRBJ2-6; TRBD1 matches at 7 bases. Germline CDR1 is SQVTM and CDR2 is ANQGSEA. Germline trimming cut 7 bases from V and 2 bases from J; bases unmatched to any gene: 5. This CDR3 is 14 amino acids long. This chain's CDR3 is CSALTGPGANVLTF. In DNA, the CDR3 is TGCAGCGCCCTGACAGGGCCTGGGGCCAACGTCCTGACTTTC.

The chain recombines TRBV6-1 with TRBJ2-3; no clear D. This CDR3 spans 14 amino acids. V was cut by 2 bases and J by 6 bases, with 12 bases left in between. Germline V CDR1 and CDR2: MNHNS, SASEGT. This chain's CDR3 is CASSENPQADTQYF. CDR3 nucleotides: TGTGCCAGCAGTGAAAACCCCCAAGCGGATACGCAGTATTTT.

The rearrangement links TRBV10-3 to TRBJ2-1; D unresolved. Germline V CDR1 and CDR2: ENHRY, SYGVKD. Trimming pared 6 bases from V and 3 bases from J, leaving 12 bases between. This CDR3 is built from 14 residues. The chain's CDR3 is CAIRRWSHYNEQFF. CDR3 sequence (DNA): TGTGCCATCAGGAGATGGTCCCACTACAATGAGCAGTTCTTC.